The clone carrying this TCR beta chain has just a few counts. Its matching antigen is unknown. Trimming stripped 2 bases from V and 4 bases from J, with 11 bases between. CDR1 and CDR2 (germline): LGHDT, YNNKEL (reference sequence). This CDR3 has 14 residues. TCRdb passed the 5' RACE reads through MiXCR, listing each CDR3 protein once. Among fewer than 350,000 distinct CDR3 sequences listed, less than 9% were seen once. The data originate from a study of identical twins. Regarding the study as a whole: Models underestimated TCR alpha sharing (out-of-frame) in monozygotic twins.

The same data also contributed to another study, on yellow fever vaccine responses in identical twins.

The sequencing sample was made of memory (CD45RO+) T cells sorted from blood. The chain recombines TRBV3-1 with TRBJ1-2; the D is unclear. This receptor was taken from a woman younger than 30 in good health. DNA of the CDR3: TGTGCCAGCAGCCAACGGTCAGGCGCCTATGGCTACACCTTC. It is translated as CASSQRSGAYGYTF.